The clone carrying this TCR beta chain was observed at least ten times. MiXCR, applied by TCRdb to the PCR reads, yields one record per CDR3 protein. The sample holds 75,000 to 100,000 distinct CDR3 sequences, around 20% seen once. This entry belongs to a study of molecular identifiers for immune sequencing clone quantification. Sequencing was done on a sample of naive CD8+ T cells from blood, with Jurkat cell RNA spiked in. Stated subset: FACS-sorted CD8+CD4-CCR7+CD45RA+ naive T cells. The TCR comes from a human donor in good health. Some libraries in this study had Jurkat cell RNA spiked in.

The CDR3 DNA reads as TGTGCCAGCAGCTTAGATGGCCCAGATACGCAGTATTTT. Translated: CASSLDGPDTQYF. The chain has TRBV7-2 and TRBJ2-3; D gene ambiguous. Germline V gene lookup returns CDR1 SGHTA and CDR2 FQGNSA. The ends were cut back, 1 base at V and 4 bases at J, with 6 bases in the middle. This CDR3 is 13 amino acids long.